Below are 31 T cell receptor beta chains sequenced from a single sample in a study of T cell responses to AZD1222 COVID-19 vaccine listed by TCRdb under 2021. Library preparation was by the immunoSEQ multiplex PCR assay. The table comes from immuneACCESS by way of TCRdb, which keeps in-frame sequences with V and J called. Part of the clones is missing from these tables; in studies checked, under half for an unresolved V gene and the rest for unknown reasons. This sample lists 200,000 to 300,000 clones; 93% were detected once. In total, the top ten clones hold 0.5% to 0.7% of the sample. This specimen's time point label, per the study, means: baseline before first vaccination. The sample here was peripheral blood, taken on day 0 of AZD1222 vaccination. The receptors come from an adult in good health.

J is TRBJ1-3 and V is TRBV18; no definite D call. The germline V gene encodes CDR1 KGHSH and CDR2 LQKENI. V was cut by 4 bases and J by 0 bases, with 13 bases left in between. There are 16 residues in the CDR3. The CDR3 DNA reads as TGTGCCAGCTCACTCGACGGTACCTTCTCTGGAAACACCATATATTTT. Amino acids: CASSLDGTFSGNTIYF. The full variable domain, completed using reference TRBV18 and TRBJ1-3, is NAGVMQNPRHLVRRRGQEARLRCSPMKGHSHVYWYRQLPEEGLKFMVYLQKENIIDESGMPKERFSAEFPKEGPSILRIQQVVRGDSAAYFCASSLDGTFSGNTIYFGEGSWLTVV.

V gene TRBV7-8 combines with J gene TRBJ1-5, with D uncertain. The CDR3 has 15 amino acids. Germline lookup yields CDR1 SGHVS and CDR2 FQNEAQ. V was trimmed by 1 base and J by 2 bases, leaving 9 bases between them. The CDR3 bases are TGTGCCAGCAGCTTAGTGGGTTTCGGCAATCAGCCCCAGCATTTT. Amino acid sequence: CASSLVGFGNQPQHF.

This clone was observed once. This chain connects TRBV19 to TRBJ2-2, with 8 bases fitting TRBD1. Germline V gene lookup returns CDR1 LNHDA and CDR2 SQIVND (reference sequence). The CDR3 loop spans 14 amino acids. V trimming: 5 bases; J trimming: 3 bases; junction bases outside the gene matches: 2. CDR3 region: CASSATGDTGELFF. CDR3 sequence (DNA): TGTGCCAGTAGTGCGACAGGGGACACCGGGGAGCTGTTTTTT. The full variable domain, completed using reference TRBV19 and TRBJ2-2, is DGGITQSPKYLFRKEGQNVTLSCEQNLNHDAMYWYRQDPGQGLRLIYYSQIVNDFQKGDIAEGYSVSREKKESFPLTVTSAQKNPTAFYLCASSATGDTGELFFGEGSRLTVL.

J is TRBJ1-3 and V is TRBV6-5; D is undetermined. Germline V gene data show CDR1 as MNHEY and CDR2 as SVGAGI. The CDR3 has 15 amino acids. Deletions cut 5 bases from V and 4 bases from J, with 15 bases between. CDR3 in DNA: TGTGCCAGCAGTCCCCGGGCCCTCTCCGGAAACACCATATATTTT. Protein product: CASSPRALSGNTIYF.

The chain recombines TRBV5-1 with TRBJ2-1, with D maybe TRBD1 (5 bases). CDR3 length equals 15 residues. CDR1 SGHRS and CDR2 YFSETQ come from the germline V gene. The V gene lost 0 bases and the J gene lost 6 bases, with 13 bases spanning the gap. The DNA for the CDR3 is TGCGCCAGCAGCTTGGTTCCGAGAACAGGCAATGAGCAGTTCTTC. Translation gives CASSLVPRTGNEQFF.

The chain employs TRBV2 and TRBJ2-2; 8 bases are shared with TRBD1. Germline-derived CDR1 and CDR2 are SNHLY and FYNNEI. The CDR3 covers 15 residues. J lost 4 bases, V lost 6 bases, and 7 bases had no gene match. As DNA, the CDR3 is TGTGCCAGCAGCGTCGACAGGGGAAGCACCGGGGAGCTGTTTTTT. Protein product: CASSVDRGSTGELFF.

The V and J genes are TRBV5-1 and TRBJ2-5, with no clear D. Germline loops: CDR1 SGHRS, CDR2 YFSETQ. Trimming cost V 0 bases and J 2 bases, with 8 bases left between them. This CDR3 spans 14 amino acids. Written as DNA, the CDR3 is TGCGCCAGCAGCTTGGATCGCAGACAAGAGACCCAGTACTTC. This encodes CASSLDRRQETQYF.

V and J are TRBV5-1 and TRBJ1-6, with D uncertain. From germline, CDR1 is SGHRS and CDR2 YFSETQ. The CDR3 is 15 amino acids. V lost 0 bases and J 10 bases, leaving 14 bases between the germline ends. The CDR3 bases are TGCGCCAGCAGCTTGGAGTCGATAGGAGGGTCACCCCTCCACTTT. It encodes CASSLESIGGSPLHF.

The chain has TRBV5-1 and TRBJ2-7; a possible D gene is TRBD1 (6 bases). CDR3 length: 16 residues. Between the trimmed V and J ends, which lost 0 bases and 2 bases, there was a span of 15 bases. The germline gives CDR1 SGHRS, CDR2 YFSETQ. Here the CDR3 DNA reads TGCGCCAGCAGCTTGGCCGACAGGACCCTAACCTACGAGCAGTACTTC. It encodes CASSLADRTLTYEQYF.

The chain joins TRBV19 to TRBJ1-5; D is ambiguous. V was clipped by 6 bases and J by 0 bases, with 9 bases between them. Germline CDR1 and CDR2: LNHDA and SQIVND (reference sequence). There are 14 residues in the CDR3. CDR3 residues: CASRDRYSNQPQHF. The DNA of the CDR3 is TGTGCCAGTAGGGACCGATATAGCAATCAGCCCCAGCATTTT.

The chain joins TRBV7-9 to TRBJ1-2, with TRBD1 matching over 7 bases. Trimming cost V 1 base and J 8 bases; bases outside gene matches: 4. The CDR3 totals 13 residues. Germline V gene lookup returns CDR1 SEHNR and CDR2 FQNEAQ (reference sequence). The CDR3 protein is CASSLGQGQGYTF. CDR3 nucleotides: TGTGCCAGCAGCTTAGGGCAGGGACAGGGCTACACCTTC.

The chain couples TRBV27 to TRBJ2-1; D is uncertain. The CDR3 is 13 amino acids. V lost 2 bases to trimming and J lost 4 bases, with 6 bases between them. Germline V lookup: CDR1 MNHEY, CDR2 SMNVEV (reference sequence). CDR3 nucleotide sequence: TGTGCCAGCAGTTTAGCCGGATACAATGAGCAGTTCTTC. This sequence encodes CASSLAGYNEQFF.

The V call is TRBV18, the J call TRBJ2-7; TRBD2 agrees at 10 bases. The CDR3 is 16 amino acids. Germline V gene data show CDR1 as KGHSH and CDR2 as LQKENI. V was pared by 3 bases and J by 4 bases, with 9 bases of the junction left unmatched. Written as DNA, the CDR3 is TGTGCCAGCTCACCTACCCCAGCGGGAGGGCCGTACGAGCAGTACTTC. Translating it yields CASSPTPAGGPYEQYF.

There are a few counts of this clone. The chain links TRBV27 to TRBJ2-2; 7 nucleotides match TRBD1. Germline V lookup: CDR1 MNHEY, CDR2 SMNVEV (reference sequence). The CDR3 is made up of 14 amino acids. J gave up 7 bases and V 8 bases, and 10 bases lay outside the gene matches. The CDR3 here is CASSTTGISGELFF. The CDR3 DNA is TGTGCCAGCTCAACGACAGGGATAAGCGGGGAGCTGTTTTTT.

The V gene is TRBV12-2, the J gene TRBJ1-5; TRBD1 was called by the table and not checked on the DNA. TRBV12-2 has pseudogene status. The CDR3 spans 14 residues. The CDR3 bases are TGTGCAAGTCGCTCGGGACAGGGGGCAAAGCCTCAGCATTTT. As protein: CASRSGQGAKPQHF.

The chain employs TRBV7-3 and TRBJ1-1, with D possibly TRBD1 on 6 matching bases. Germline values: CDR1 SGHTA, CDR2 FQGTGA. Deletions cut 0 bases from V and 1 base from J, with 12 bases between. CDR3 length: 16 amino acids. The CDR3 coding sequence is TGTGCCAGCAGCTTAACCCCACAGGGCGGGAACACTGAAGCTTTCTTT. Residues: CASSLTPQGGNTEAFF.

This rearrangement joins TRBV5-1 to TRBJ1-6; D perhaps matches TRBD1 (6 bases). CDR3 length: 16 residues. V lost 0 bases and J 8 bases, leaving 15 bases between the germline ends. The germline gives CDR1 SGHRS, CDR2 YFSETQ. The CDR3 sequence: CASSLGWGEGDSPLHF. DNA for the CDR3: TGCGCCAGCAGCTTGGGGTGGGGAGAGGGGGATTCACCCCTCCACTTT.

The chain joins TRBV12-3 or TRBV12-4 to TRBJ1-1; D is undetermined. V lost 2 bases, J lost 1 base, and 5 bases lay in between. The CDR3 contains 13 residues. CDR3 coding DNA: TGTGCCAGCAGTTTAAAAGCGAACACTGAAGCTTTCTTT. This sequence encodes CASSLKANTEAFF.

This sequence joins TRBV28 and TRBJ1-3; D uncertain. Per the germline V gene, CDR1 is MDHEN and CDR2 is SYDVKM. The CDR3 extends over 13 amino acids. V lost 8 bases and J lost 2, with 10 bases in between. The DNA of the CDR3 is TGTGCCAGCTGTGCGGTGGCTGGAAACACCATATATTTT. This gives the protein CASCAVAGNTIYF.

The gene calls are TRBV20-1 and TRBJ1-1; D unclear. This CDR3 region has 11 residues. Germline lookup yields CDR1 DFQATT and CDR2 SNEGSKA (reference sequence). Trimming took 5 bases from V and 1 from J, leaving 5 bases between them. The CDR3 region has the DNA TGCAGTGCTCCGCAGAACACTGAAGCTTTCTTT. This translates into CSAPQNTEAFF.

This chain joins TRBV6-5 and TRBJ1-1; D gene unclear. This CDR3 contains 13 residues. With 2 bases removed from V and 3 bases from J, the gap between germline ends came to 7 bases. Germline V CDR1 and CDR2: MNHEY, SVGAGI. The CDR3 reads CASSYREDTEAFF. CDR3 sequence (DNA): TGTGCCAGCAGTTACAGGGAGGACACTGAAGCTTTCTTT.

This clone was detected only once. The chain joins TRBV24-1 to TRBJ2-7; D may be TRBD1 (5 bases). The germline gives CDR1 KGHDR, CDR2 SFDVKD. Trimming removed 3 bases at V and 7 bases at J, with 9 bases between. This CDR3 has 12 amino acids. The CDR3 region is CATSDAGKEQYF. CDR3 in DNA: TGTGCCACCAGTGATGCAGGGAAAGAGCAGTACTTC.

For the CDR3, the DNA is TGTGCCAGCAGCTTATACGGCGGGAGGGTTCCAGATACGCAGTATTTT. This translates into CASSLYGGRVPDTQYF. This sequence joins TRBV7-3 and TRBJ2-3; 9 bases map to TRBD2. V was clipped by 2 bases and J by 4 bases; unmatched bases: 7. The CDR3 consists of 16 residues. Germline-derived CDR1 and CDR2 are SGHTA and FQGTGA.

The table lists this clone with a few counts. An end of the junction does not agree with germline; a read error may underlie this. This chain uses TRBV14 with TRBJ1-1, with 7 positions matching TRBD1. Germline CDR1 is SGHDN and CDR2 is FVKESK. The CDR3 is 13 residues long. CDR3 sequence (DNA): TGCCATATAGGGACAGATCTGGGGACTGAAGCTTTCTTT. This codes for CHIGTDLGTEAFF.

The chain carries TRBV28 and TRBJ1-2; D is possibly TRBD1 (6 bases). Looked up from germline, CDR1 is MDHEN and CDR2 is SYDVKM. The CDR3 sequence is 14 residues long. Trimming removed 6 bases at V and 8 bases at J, with 19 bases between. In DNA form, the CDR3 reads TGTGCCAGCAGCGACGGGGGGCGAAGAATGGGCTACACCTTC. Residues: CASSDGGRRMGYTF.

The chain combines TRBV28 with TRBJ2-1, with D possibly matching TRBD2 (6 bases). CDR1 MDHEN and CDR2 SYDVKM come from the germline V gene. This CDR3 spans 15 amino acids. Trimming took 7 bases from V and 7 from J, leaving 20 bases between them. CDR3 residues: CASTPEGTGRNEQFF. The CDR3 DNA follows: TGTGCCAGCACCCCGGAGGGGACCGGCCGAAATGAGCAGTTCTTC.

The chain joins TRBV9 to TRBJ1-3; 9 positions match TRBD1. Germline values: CDR1 SGDLS, CDR2 YYNGEE. After removal of 1 base from V and 4 bases from J, the junction contained 9 bases not matched to a gene. The CDR3 contains 17 residues. The CDR3 loop reads CASSVSPQGAKGNTIYF. CDR3 nucleotides: TGTGCCAGCAGCGTATCCCCACAGGGGGCGAAAGGAAACACCATATATTTT.

The chain combines TRBV11-3 with TRBJ2-7; D possibly corresponds to TRBD2 (6 bases). Deletions cut 0 bases from V and 5 bases from J, with 17 bases between. The CDR3 runs 16 residues. CDR1 and CDR2 (germline): SGHNT, YENEEA. The CDR3 DNA is TGTGCCAGCAGCTTAGATCACGGACGGGAGCTCCACGAGCAGTACTTC. It yields the protein CASSLDHGRELHEQYF.

The chain couples TRBV5-1 to TRBJ2-7; the match to TRBD1 covers 9 bases. Unmatched junction bases numbered 13, after V lost 5 bases and J lost 7 bases. The CDR3 is made up of 15 amino acids. Germline V gives CDR1 SGHRS, CDR2 YFSETQ. This CDR3 reads CASSPTGGPSGEQYF. The CDR3 DNA sequence: TGCGCCAGCAGTCCTACAGGGGGCCCCTCGGGGGAGCAGTACTTC.

The chain joins TRBV2 to TRBJ2-7; 8 bases map to TRBD1. J was trimmed by 9 bases and V by 3 bases; bases with no gene match: 7. This CDR3 region has 13 residues. Germline V CDR1 and CDR2: SNHLY, FYNNEI. The CDR3 loop is CASSEESGQGQYF. In DNA form, the CDR3 reads TGTGCCAGCAGTGAGGAAAGCGGACAGGGGCAGTACTTC.

As DNA, the CDR3 is TGTGCCAGCAGGGAAGTCCAGGCTGAAGCTTTCTTT. Translation: CASREVQAEAFF. The chain recombines TRBV28 with TRBJ1-1; D is ambiguous. This CDR3 is 12 amino acids long. Per the germline V gene, CDR1 is MDHEN and CDR2 is SYDVKM. V gave up 6 bases and J gave up 6 bases, with 11 bases separating them. Drawing the rest from reference TRBV28 and TRBJ1-1, the complete variable domain is DVKVTQSSRYLVKRTGEKVFLECVQDMDHENMFWYRQDPGLGLRLIYFSYDVKMKEKGDIPEGYSVSREKKERFSLILESASTNQTSMYLCASREVQAEAFFGQGTRLTVV.